This T cell receptor (beta chain) was sequenced in a study of regulatory T cells in long-lasting Graves disease. According to the study, TCR beta libraries were built with iRepertoire HTBI primers and CDR3-region Arm-PCR. TCRdb ran MiXCR on the multiplex PCR reads and lists one entry per CDR3 protein. The sample records under 400,000 distinct CDR3 sequences, 16% being singletons. This clonotype has just a few counts. The antigen is undetermined. Unmatched junction bases numbered 12, after V lost 0 bases and J lost 6 bases. Germline CDR1 and CDR2: LGHNA and YSLEER. The CDR3 extends over 17 amino acids. Time point specified: newly diagnosed GD, antithyroid drugs for less than 3 months. PBMC RNA served as the TCR library source. Overall study findings and caveats: Reduced TCR diversity was observed in persistent Graves' patients versus newly diagnosed patients.

These data also formed part of another study, on T cells in Graves' hyperthyroidism and ophthalmopathy.

The V gene is TRBV4-3, the J gene TRBJ1-1; 8 bases map to TRBD1. The sequence was collected from a man aged 40-55 years with Graves disease. Sequenced material: peripheral blood mononuclear cells (PBMCs), taken at new diagnosis, from a patient treated with antithyroid drugs. The DNA of the CDR3 is TGCGCCAGCAGCCAAGATCTAGGCGACAGGGGTCAACCTGAAGCTTTCTTT. Protein: CASSQDLGDRGQPEAFF.